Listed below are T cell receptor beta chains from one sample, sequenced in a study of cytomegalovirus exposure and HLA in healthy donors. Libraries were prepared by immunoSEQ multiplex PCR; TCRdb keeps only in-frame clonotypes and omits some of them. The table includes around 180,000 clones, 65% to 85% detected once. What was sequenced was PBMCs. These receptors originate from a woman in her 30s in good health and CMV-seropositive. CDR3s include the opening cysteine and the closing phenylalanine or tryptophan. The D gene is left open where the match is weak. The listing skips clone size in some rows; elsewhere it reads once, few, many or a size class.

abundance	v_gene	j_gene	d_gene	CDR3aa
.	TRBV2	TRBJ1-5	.	CASSDSGSGVNQPQHF
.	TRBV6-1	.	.	CASSEWQATYEQYF
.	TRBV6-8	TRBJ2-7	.	CASPAGEQYF
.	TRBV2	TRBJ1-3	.	CASSAAQGSGNTIYF
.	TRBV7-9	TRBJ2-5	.	CASSLGLSETQYF
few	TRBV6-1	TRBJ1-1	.	CASSEARRDTEAFF
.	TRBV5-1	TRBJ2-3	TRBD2	CASSLGPLRGRASDTQYF
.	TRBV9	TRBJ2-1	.	CASSNLESRDEQFF
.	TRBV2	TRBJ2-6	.	CASVSGGSGANVLTF
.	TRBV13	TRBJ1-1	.	CASSLIPGWGNTEAFF
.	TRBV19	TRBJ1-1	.	CASSTAPGGTNTEAFF
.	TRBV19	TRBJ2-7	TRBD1	CASKPTGVLYEQYF
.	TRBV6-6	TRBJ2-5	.	CASSFPTGLLMSQYF